Following are 25 T cell receptor beta chains from one sample sequenced in a study of blood T cell repertoires in COVID-19 (dated by TCRdb to the early 2020s). Library construction relied on the immunoSEQ multiplex PCR assay. This is the immuneACCESS table as TCRdb keeps it, with only in-frame sequences that have V and J called. A part of the clones is gone; compared with another copy, unresolved V genes explain less than half, and the rest is unexplained. In all, the sample holds roughly 14,000 clones, and about three quarters of those were seen once. 9.7% of the sample comes from the top ten. Specimen: peripheral blood. These receptors all stem from a man in his 70s with acute or convalescent COVID-19.

The chain has TRBV19 and TRBJ1-2, with 10 bases lining up with TRBD1. The CDR3 spans 16 residues. Trimming at V came to 4 bases and at J to 7 bases, leaving 12 bases not matched to a gene. Germline V gene data show CDR1 as LNHDA and CDR2 as SQIVND (reference sequence). The CDR3 nucleotides are TGTGCCAGTAGTACCGCCGGGACAGGGGCCGCGGGTGGCTACACCTTC. Translated: CASSTAGTGAAGGYTF.

The chain links TRBV29-1 to TRBJ1-3; 7 bases match TRBD1. Trimming at V came to 4 bases and at J to 4 bases, leaving 4 bases not matched to a gene. The CDR3 runs 13 residues. From germline, CDR1 is SQVTM and CDR2 ANQGSEA. The CDR3 DNA reads TGCAGCGTTGCCCCAGGGGGAGGAAACACCATATATTTT. This translates into CSVAPGGGNTIYF. The full variable domain, its missing parts supplied by reference TRBV29-1 and TRBJ1-3, is SAVISQKPSRDICQRGTSLTIQCQVDSQVTMMFWYRQQPGQSLTLIATANQGSEATYESGFVIDKFPISRPNLTFSTLTVSNMSPEDSSIYLCSVAPGGGNTIYFGEGSWLTVV.

The chain recombines TRBV18 with TRBJ2-5; a weak D match, TRBD1 (6 bases). Trimming cost V 6 bases and J 2 bases, with 13 bases left between them. CDR3 length: 14 amino acids. Germline V CDR1 and CDR2: KGHSH, LQKENI. The CDR3 DNA follows: TGTGCCAGCTCTACAGGGAAGAGGCAAGAGACCCAGTACTTC. Its translation is CASSTGKRQETQYF. The full variable domain, in which reference TRBV18 and TRBJ2-5 provide the parts outside the CDR3, is NAGVMQNPRHLVRRRGQEARLRCSPMKGHSHVYWYRQLPEEGLKFMVYLQKENIIDESGMPKERFSAEFPKEGPSILRIQQVVRGDSAAYFCASSTGKRQETQYFGPGTRLLVL.

This clone has only one observation. This chain connects TRBV28 to TRBJ1-2, with 10 bases identical to TRBD1. V shed 6 bases and J 7 bases; nucleotides not matched to a gene: 5. Germline CDR1 reads MDHEN; CDR2 reads SYDVKM. The CDR3 length is 13 residues. The CDR3 coding sequence is TGTGCCAGCAGGGGGACAGGGGCCATTGGCTACACCTTC. The encoded protein is CASRGTGAIGYTF.

The genes are TRBV4-1 and TRBJ2-7; TRBD1 matches at 7 bases. Germline assignment: CDR1 MGHRA and CDR2 YSYEKL. The CDR3 runs 16 residues. Trimming at V came to 0 bases and at J to 3 bases, leaving 8 bases not matched to a gene. The CDR3 DNA reads as TGCGCCAGCAGCCAAGAAATGAGGGACAGCCTCTACGAGCAGTACTTC. As protein: CASSQEMRDSLYEQYF.

This sequence joins TRBV11-2 and TRBJ2-1; the D is unclear. Looked up from germline, CDR1 is SGHAT and CDR2 is FQNNGV. V lost 3 bases and J 9 bases, leaving 9 bases between the germline ends. CDR3 length equals 12 residues. The CDR3 bases are TGTGCCAGCAGCTTGAGGAGTATTGAGCAGTTCTTC. Translating it yields CASSLRSIEQFF.

The chain couples TRBV10-2 to TRBJ2-2; the match to TRBD1 covers 8 bases. The CDR3 is made up of 16 amino acids. Trimming removed 6 bases from V and 0 bases from J; junction bases left unmatched: 6. The germline CDR1 and CDR2 sequences are WSHSY and SAAADI. The CDR3 nucleotides are TGCGCCAGCAGCGAAATACAGGGGGCGAACACCGGGGAGCTGTTTTTT. Its translation: CASSEIQGANTGELFF.

The chain links TRBV5-6 to TRBJ1-6, with 7 positions matching TRBD1. Germline trimming cut 0 bases from V and 7 bases from J; bases unmatched to any gene: 4. This CDR3 spans 15 amino acids. CDR1 SGHDT and CDR2 YYEEEE come from the germline V gene. In DNA, the CDR3 is TGTGCCAGCAGCTTGGACAGGGGATTAAATTCACCCCTCCACTTT. Protein: CASSLDRGLNSPLHF.

The V gene is TRBV19, the J gene TRBJ2-5; TRBD2 agrees at 12 bases. The CDR3 contains 17 residues. V lost 3 bases and J lost 2; bases outside the gene matches: 7. Germline CDR1 LNHDA, CDR2 SQIVND (reference sequence). The CDR3 region has the DNA TGTGCCAGTAGTATTCGCCTAGCGGGGGGGCGTCAAGAGACCCAGTACTTC. It yields the protein CASSIRLAGGRQETQYF.

The chain joins TRBV2 to TRBJ1-6, with 7 bases aligning to TRBD1. The CDR3 has 14 residues. Germline CDR1 and CDR2: SNHLY and FYNNEI. The J segment lost 4 bases and the V segment lost 7 bases, leaving 4 bases of the junction unmatched. Here the CDR3 reads CASNSDRYNSPLHF. CDR3 in DNA: TGTGCCAGCAACTCGGACAGGTATAATTCACCCCTCCACTTT.

The chain uses TRBV15 and TRBJ1-6; D not resolved. The CDR3 length is 15 residues. V shed 3 bases and J shed 10 bases, with 16 bases lying between them. From germline, CDR1 is LNHNV and CDR2 YYDKDF (reference sequence). The CDR3 DNA reads as TGTGCCACCAGCAGGGCGTCCGGGTCCGGGTCACCCCTCCACTTT. This gives the protein CATSRASGSGSPLHF.

The chain is built from TRBV18 and TRBJ1-1, with D tentatively TRBD1 (6 bases). Germline V CDR1 and CDR2: KGHSH, LQKENI. V was cut by 0 bases and J by 4 bases, with 9 bases left in between. The CDR3 is made up of 14 amino acids. As DNA, the CDR3 is TGTGCCAGCTCACCACCGTCAGGGGTCACTGAAGCTTTCTTT. It translates to CASSPPSGVTEAFF.

The chain joins TRBV5-8 to TRBJ1-5; a possible D gene is TRBD1 (6 bases). The CDR3 runs to 14 residues. V shed 0 bases and J shed 6 bases, with 10 bases lying between them. Germline assignment: CDR1 SGHTS and CDR2 YDEGEE. The CDR3 region is CASSLDTGLQPQHF. Written as DNA, the CDR3 is TGTGCCAGCAGCTTGGATACAGGGCTTCAGCCCCAGCATTTT.

The rearrangement uses TRBV18 and TRBJ1-2; D not resolved. CDR3 size: 15 residues. Between the trimmed V and J ends, which lost 0 bases and 2 bases, there was a span of 10 bases. Looked up from germline, CDR1 is KGHSH and CDR2 is LQKENI. CDR3 DNA: TGTGCCAGCTCACCACCGGGCCTCCTGAACTATGGCTACACCTTC. Translating it yields CASSPPGLLNYGYTF.

The chain carries TRBV5-4 and TRBJ2-1; TRBD2 aligns across 8 bases. Germline lookup yields CDR1 SGHNT and CDR2 YYREEE (reference sequence). The ends lost 0 bases at V and 0 bases at J; junction bases unmatched: 2. CDR3 length: 16 amino acids. CDR3 sequence: CASSLALAVSYNEQFF. In DNA form, the CDR3 reads TGTGCCAGCAGCTTGGCACTAGCGGTCTCCTACAATGAGCAGTTCTTC.

This clone has only a few counts. The chain uses TRBV2 and TRBJ1-4, with D maybe TRBD1 (5 bases). This CDR3 has 13 residues. V shed 2 bases and J shed 11 bases, with 12 bases lying between them. Germline V gives CDR1 SNHLY, CDR2 FYNNEI. CDR3 DNA sequence: TGTGCCAGCAGTGAAAGAGACAGAGCCAAACTGTTTTTT. Protein sequence: CASSERDRAKLFF.

The rearrangement joins TRBV4-3 to TRBJ2-3; 8 nucleotides align to TRBD2. The CDR3 is 20 amino acids. Germline assignment: CDR1 LGHNA and CDR2 YSLEER. V was clipped by 0 bases and J by 0 bases; unmatched bases: 14. This CDR3 reads CASSQEVMASGRVSTDTQYF. The CDR3, as DNA: TGCGCCAGCAGCCAAGAAGTAATGGCTAGCGGGCGCGTCAGCACAGATACGCAGTATTTT.

This chain uses TRBV7-9 with TRBJ2-7; 16 nucleotides line up with TRBD2. The CDR3 is 17 residues long. After removal of 5 bases from V and 6 bases from J, the junction contained 10 bases not matched to a gene. CDR1 is SEHNR, CDR2 FQNEAQ, per germline (reference sequence). CDR3 DNA: TGTGCCAGCAGCGTTTCCGGGACTAGCGGGAGGGTTCGCGAGCAGTACTTC. It codes for CASSVSGTSGRVREQYF. Using reference TRBV7-9 and TRBJ2-7 for the parts outside the CDR3, the full variable domain is DTGVSQNPRHKITKRGQNVTFRCDPISEHNRLYWYRQTLGQGPEFLTYFQNEAQLEKSRLLSDRFSAERPKGSFSTLEIQRTEQGDSAMYLCASSVSGTSGRVREQYFGPGTRLTVT.

This chain links TRBV7-8 with TRBJ2-1, with 7 bases matching TRBD2. The V gene's germline CDR1 is SGHVS and CDR2 FQNEAQ. V trimming: 5 bases; J trimming: 8 bases; junction bases outside the gene matches: 12. CDR3 length equals 15 residues. DNA for the CDR3: TGTGCCAGCAGCGCTTTGGGACTAACTCGCGATGAGCAGTTCTTC. Its protein product is CASSALGLTRDEQFF.

The chain uses TRBV5-5 and TRBJ1-1, with no clear D. Trimming removed 2 bases from V and 0 bases from J, with 11 bases in between. The CDR3 has 15 amino acids. CDR1 is SGHKS, CDR2 YYEKEE, per germline (reference sequence). In DNA form, the CDR3 reads TGTGCCAGCAGCTTAAACGGGTTAGTGAACACTGAAGCTTTCTTT. It encodes CASSLNGLVNTEAFF. The full variable domain, rest sourced from reference TRBV5-5 and TRBJ1-1, is DAGVTQSPTHLIKTRGQQVTLRCSPISGHKSVSWYQQVLGQGPQFIFQYYEKEERGRGNFPDRFSARQFPNYSSELNVNALLLGDSALYLCASSLNGLVNTEAFFGQGTRLTVV.

The chain's CDR3 is CASSKRGGEQFF. The CDR3 coding sequence is TGTGCCAGCAGCAAGAGGGGGGGTGAGCAGTTCTTC. The J gene is TRBJ2-1, the V gene TRBV21-1; the D segment call TRBD2 is taken from the table without a DNA check. TRBV21-1 is given as a pseudogene. This CDR3 has 12 amino acids.

This clone is large (0.1 to 1%) by share. J is TRBJ1-1 and V is TRBV19; D is undetermined. Germline V gene sequence: CDR1 LNHDA, CDR2 SQIVND (reference sequence). V was cut by 7 bases and J by 2 bases, with 17 bases left in between. CDR3 length: 15 amino acids. CDR3 in amino acids: CASKATSSPNTEAFF. The CDR3 nucleotides read TGTGCCAGTAAAGCTACCTCCTCTCCAAACACTGAAGCTTTCTTT.

The chain couples TRBV29-1 to TRBJ1-5, with D possibly matching TRBD1 (6 bases). The CDR3 runs to 13 residues. Trimming removed 6 bases from V and 2 bases from J, with 11 bases in between. Germline V lookup: CDR1 SQVTM, CDR2 ANQGSEA. In DNA, the CDR3 is TGCAGCGTCGCCCCAGGGGGCAATCAGCCCCAGCATTTT. This sequence encodes CSVAPGGNQPQHF.

The DNA for the CDR3 is TGTGCCTGGAGTGCGGAGGGTAATCAGCCCCAGCATTTT. Amino acids: CAWSAEGNQPQHF. The genes are TRBV30 and TRBJ1-5; D gene unclear. The length of the CDR3 is 13 residues. Per germline, CDR1 GTSNPN and CDR2 SVGIG (reference sequence). V was trimmed by 1 base and J by 4 bases, leaving 8 bases between them.

This chain uses TRBV28 with TRBJ1-2; D is possibly TRBD1 (5 bases). Germline V CDR1 and CDR2: MDHEN, SYDVKM. Trimming took 3 bases from V and 6 from J, leaving 14 bases between them. This CDR3 is 14 amino acids long. The CDR3 DNA reads as TGTGCCAGCAGTTTTTCAGGGCCCCGGGATGGCTACACCTTC. This codes for CASSFSGPRDGYTF.